This T cell receptor (beta chain) derives from a study of blood T cell repertoires in COVID-19. Across the study: The study drew acute and convalescent COVID-19 samples from the United States, Italy and Spain. T cells, B-cell-depleted T cells, or PBMCs provided the cDNA or gDNA that served as material.

The CDR3 has 16 residues. Germline V CDR1 and CDR2: SGHNT, YENEEA. The V and J ends lost 5 bases and 2 bases respectively, with 17 bases between them. Recruitment covered under 25 US areas and drew participants whose ages spanned roughly 18 to 89 years. The authors' processing: Cell counts per sample came from amplifying reference gene primers. Sequenced by immunoSEQ multiplex PCR; TCRdb stores in-frame clones only, minus some. V and J calls and clone size are as listed in that table; D and trimming were resolved from the DNA. The data show 190,000 or so clones, approximately 90% seen once. Specimen: PBMCs or T cells enriched from blood (not recorded which). This receptor was obtained from a young man who had recovered from COVID-19. The rearrangement uses TRBV11-3 and TRBJ2-3, with D uncertain. CDR3 sequence: CASSNPEDSYTDTQYF. The CDR3 DNA reads as TGTGCCAGCAGCAACCCCGAGGATTCCTACACAGATACGCAGTATTTT.